This is a list of T cell receptor beta chains from one sample in a study of memory CD4+ T cells and cytomegalovirus serostatus. The assay was immunoSEQ multiplex PCR, and TCRdb's table has in-frame clones only and misses some. This sample has 40,000 to 55,000 clones; approximately 74% occur once, and the top ten carry 0.9% to 1.5%. Sequencing used memory CD4+ T cells from blood. Receptors were obtained from an adult in good health and CMV-seropositive. Each CDR3 is given with its conserved first and last residue. D genes are given only for firm matches. Size tells how often a clone was seen (once, few, many) or the class of an expanded clone, and some rows leave it out.

v_call,d_call,j_call,clone_size,cdr3_nt,cdr3_aa
TRBV7-9,TRBD1,TRBJ2-7,.,TGTGCCAGCACTAGGACAGGGACCTACGAGCAGTACTTC,CASTRTGTYEQYF
TRBV6-5,TRBD2,TRBJ2-1,once,TGTGCCAGCAGTCTCCGCGGGGGAATGTTTGAGCAGTTCTTC,CASSLRGGMFEQFF
TRBV2,TRBD2,TRBJ2-3,.,TGTGCCAGCAGTGTGCTAGCGGCTAGCACAGATACGCAGTATTTT,CASSVLAASTDTQYF
TRBV6-5,TRBD2,TRBJ2-1,.,TGTGCCAGCAGTTTTCGTGTGACTAGCGACATCGATGAGCAGTTCTTC,CASSFRVTSDIDEQFF
TRBV29-1,TRBD1,TRBJ1-1,.,TGCAGCGTAGGACAGGGGGGGGACACTGAAGCTTTCTTT,CSVGQGGDTEAFF
TRBV5-1,TRBD1,TRBJ2-7,.,TGCGCCAGCAGCCTGCTGACCTTCCGGGACAGGGATCCCTACGAGCAGTACTTC,CASSLLTFRDRDPYEQYF
TRBV2,TRBD2,TRBJ2-5,.,TGTGCCAGCAGTCCTCTGACTAGCGGCCAAGAGACCCAGTACTTC,CASSPLTSGQETQYF
TRBV4-2,.,TRBJ1-1,few,TGTGCCAGCAGCCAAGATGCAACATGGAACACTGAAGCTTTCTTT,CASSQDATWNTEAFF
TRBV7-2,.,TRBJ1-6,few,TGTGCCAGCAGCCCCAATTCTAATTCACCCCTCCACTTT,CASSPNSNSPLHF
TRBV7-3,.,TRBJ2-1,once,TGTGCCAGCAGCTTATATCCGGGCCGCTCCTACAATGAGCAGTTCTTC,CASSLYPGRSYNEQFF
TRBV18,TRBD1,TRBJ1-3,.,TGTGCCAGCTCACCAGCCGGGACAGGGACTGGAAACACCATATATTTT,CASSPAGTGTGNTIYF
TRBV7-6,TRBD2,TRBJ2-5,.,TGTGCCAGCAGCTTAGTTCTACTAGCGGGGAGGGGAGAGACCCAGTACTTC,CASSLVLLAGRGETQYF
TRBV10-3,.,TRBJ1-1,.,TGTGCCATCATGCCAGGCCGGGACACTGAAGCTTTCTTT,CAIMPGRDTEAFF
TRBV6-6,.,TRBJ1-3,.,TGTGCCAGCAGTGCTTCGGACATTAGACTTGGAAACACCATATATTTT,CASSASDIRLGNTIYF
TRBV4-1,TRBD2,TRBJ2-7,.,TGCGCCAGCAGCCAAGTTTACGGACTCGGGGGGTTATCCTACGAGCAGTACTTC,CASSQVYGLGGLSYEQYF
TRBV5-4,TRBD1,TRBJ2-5,once,TGTGCCCAAAGGGACAGGGGACGAGGCGAAGAGACCCAGTACTTC,CAQRDRGRGEETQYF
TRBV6-9,.,TRBJ1-1,.,TGTGCCAGCACACCCCCGGGACAACAGAACACTGAAGCTTTCTTT,CASTPPGQQNTEAFF
TRBV6-6,.,TRBJ1-3,.,TGTGCCAGCGGGCTAACCGTAAACACCATATATTTT,CASGLTVNTIYF
TRBV5-1,TRBD1,TRBJ1-1,.,TGCGCCAGCAGCTTGGAGACAGGGGGCACTGAAGCTTTCTTT,CASSLETGGTEAFF
TRBV4-3,TRBD2,TRBJ2-7,.,TGCGCCAGCAGCCTTAATTGGGGACTAGAATATGAGCAGTACTTC,CASSLNWGLEYEQYF
TRBV5-6,TRBD2,TRBJ2-5,.,TGTGCCAGCAGCTCAACCTCAGCGGGGGGGGAGACCCAGTACTTC,CASSSTSAGGETQYF
TRBV11-2,.,TRBJ2-5,.,TGTGCCAGCAGCTTAGAAGCCAGGGAGACCCAGTACTTC,CASSLEARETQYF
TRBV28,TRBD2,TRBJ2-4,.,TGTGCCAGCAACTCGGGGGGGTCCAAAAACATTCAGTACTTC,CASNSGGSKNIQYF
TRBV7-3,TRBD2,TRBJ2-2,.,TGTGCCAGCAGATTTCCGGGACTAGCGGGCACCGGGGAGCTGTTTTTT,CASRFPGLAGTGELFF